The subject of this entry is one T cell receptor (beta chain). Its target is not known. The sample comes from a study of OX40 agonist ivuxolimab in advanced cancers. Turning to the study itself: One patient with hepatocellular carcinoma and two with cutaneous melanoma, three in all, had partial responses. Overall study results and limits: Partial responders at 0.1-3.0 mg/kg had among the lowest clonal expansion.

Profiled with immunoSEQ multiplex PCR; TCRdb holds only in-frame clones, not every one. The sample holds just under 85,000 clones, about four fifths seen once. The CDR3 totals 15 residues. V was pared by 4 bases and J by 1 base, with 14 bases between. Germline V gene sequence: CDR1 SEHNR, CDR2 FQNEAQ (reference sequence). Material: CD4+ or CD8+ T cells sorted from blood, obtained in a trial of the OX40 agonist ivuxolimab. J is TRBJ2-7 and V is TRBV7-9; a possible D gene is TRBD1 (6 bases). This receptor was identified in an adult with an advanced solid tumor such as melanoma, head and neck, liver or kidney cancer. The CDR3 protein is CASSSTGRSSYEQYF. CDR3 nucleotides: TGTGCCAGCAGCTCGACAGGTCGGTCATCCTACGAGCAGTACTTC.